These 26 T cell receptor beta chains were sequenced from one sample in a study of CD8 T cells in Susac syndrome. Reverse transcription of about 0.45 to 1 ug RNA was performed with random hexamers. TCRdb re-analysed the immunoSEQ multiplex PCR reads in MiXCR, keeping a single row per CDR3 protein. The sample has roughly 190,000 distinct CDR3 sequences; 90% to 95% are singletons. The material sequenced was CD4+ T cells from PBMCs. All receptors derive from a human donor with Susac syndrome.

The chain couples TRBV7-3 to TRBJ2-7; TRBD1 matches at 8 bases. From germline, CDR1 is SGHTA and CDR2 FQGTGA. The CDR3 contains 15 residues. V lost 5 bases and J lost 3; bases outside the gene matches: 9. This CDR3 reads CASSLGQGVLYEQYF. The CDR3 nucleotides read TGTGCCAGCAGCCTAGGACAGGGAGTCCTCTACGAGCAGTACTTC.

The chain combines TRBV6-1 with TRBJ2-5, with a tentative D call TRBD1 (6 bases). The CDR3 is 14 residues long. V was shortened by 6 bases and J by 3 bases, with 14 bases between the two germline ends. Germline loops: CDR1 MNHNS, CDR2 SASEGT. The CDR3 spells CASSVTSGEETQYF. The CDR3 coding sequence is TGTGCCAGCAGCGTTACCTCAGGGGAAGAGACCCAGTACTTC.

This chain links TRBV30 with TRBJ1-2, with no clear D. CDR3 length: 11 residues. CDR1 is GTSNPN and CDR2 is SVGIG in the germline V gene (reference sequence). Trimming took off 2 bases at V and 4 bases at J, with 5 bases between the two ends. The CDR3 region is CAWSLLYGYTF. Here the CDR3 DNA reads TGTGCCTGGAGTCTGCTCTATGGCTACACCTTC.

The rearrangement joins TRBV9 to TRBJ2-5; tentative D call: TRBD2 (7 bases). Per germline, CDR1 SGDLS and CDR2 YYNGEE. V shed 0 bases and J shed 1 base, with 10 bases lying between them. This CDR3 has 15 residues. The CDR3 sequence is CASSVGGGPQETQYF. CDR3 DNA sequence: TGTGCCAGCAGCGTAGGGGGGGGGCCCCAAGAGACCCAGTACTTC.

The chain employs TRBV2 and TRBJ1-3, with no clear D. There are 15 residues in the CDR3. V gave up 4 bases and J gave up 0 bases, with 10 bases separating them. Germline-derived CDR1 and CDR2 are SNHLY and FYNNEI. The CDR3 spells CASSGVGVSGNTIYF. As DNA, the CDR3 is TGTGCCAGCAGTGGAGTAGGAGTCTCTGGAAACACCATATATTTT.

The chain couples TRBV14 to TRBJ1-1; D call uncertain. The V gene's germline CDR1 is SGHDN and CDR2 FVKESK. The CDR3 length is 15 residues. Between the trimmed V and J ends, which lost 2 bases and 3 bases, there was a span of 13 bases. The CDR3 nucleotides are TGTGCCAGCAGCCAACCGAGTATACGGCACACTGAAGCTTTCTTT. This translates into CASSQPSIRHTEAFF.

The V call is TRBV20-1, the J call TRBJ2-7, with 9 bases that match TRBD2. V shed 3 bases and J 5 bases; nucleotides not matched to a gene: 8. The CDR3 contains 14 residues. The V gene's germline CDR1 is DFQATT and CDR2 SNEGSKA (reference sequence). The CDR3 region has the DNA TGCAGTGCTAGGCACGGCGGGGGGGCCAACGAGCAGTACTTC. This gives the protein CSARHGGGANEQYF.

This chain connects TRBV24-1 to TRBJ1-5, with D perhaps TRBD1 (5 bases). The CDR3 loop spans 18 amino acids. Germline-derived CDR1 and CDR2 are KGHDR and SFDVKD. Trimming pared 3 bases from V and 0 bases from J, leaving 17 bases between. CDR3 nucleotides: TGTGCCACCAGTGATCAGGGTAAGAGGGGCAGTAGCAATCAGCCCCAGCATTTT. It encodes CATSDQGKRGSSNQPQHF.

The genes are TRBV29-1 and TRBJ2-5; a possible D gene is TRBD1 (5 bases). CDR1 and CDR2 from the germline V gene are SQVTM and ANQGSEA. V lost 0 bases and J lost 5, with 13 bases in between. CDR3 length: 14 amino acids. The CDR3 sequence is CSVEDLAGLETQYF. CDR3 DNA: TGCAGCGTTGAAGATCTGGCAGGGTTGGAGACCCAGTACTTC.

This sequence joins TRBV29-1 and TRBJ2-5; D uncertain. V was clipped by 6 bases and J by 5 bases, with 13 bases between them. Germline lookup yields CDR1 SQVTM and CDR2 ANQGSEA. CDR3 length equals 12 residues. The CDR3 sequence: CSVRLNWETQYF. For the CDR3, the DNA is TGCAGCGTACGACTTAATTGGGAGACCCAGTACTTC. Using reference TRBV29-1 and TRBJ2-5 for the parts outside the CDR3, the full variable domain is SAVISQKPSRDICQRGTSLTIQCQVDSQVTMMFWYRQQPGQSLTLIATANQGSEATYESGFVIDKFPISRPNLTFSTLTVSNMSPEDSSIYLCSVRLNWETQYFGPGTRLLVL.

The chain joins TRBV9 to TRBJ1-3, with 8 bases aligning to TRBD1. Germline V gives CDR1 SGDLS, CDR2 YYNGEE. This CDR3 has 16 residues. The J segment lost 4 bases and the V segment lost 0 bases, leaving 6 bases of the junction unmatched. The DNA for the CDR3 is TGTGCCAGCAGCGTAGCGGGGACAGGTCTCGGAAACACCATATATTTT. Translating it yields CASSVAGTGLGNTIYF.

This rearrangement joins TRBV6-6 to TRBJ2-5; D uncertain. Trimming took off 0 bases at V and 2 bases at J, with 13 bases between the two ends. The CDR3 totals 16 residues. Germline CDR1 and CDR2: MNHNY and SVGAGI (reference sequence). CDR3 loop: CASSYSGSRSQETQYF. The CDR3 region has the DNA TGTGCCAGCAGTTACTCGGGATCCAGGAGTCAAGAGACCCAGTACTTC.

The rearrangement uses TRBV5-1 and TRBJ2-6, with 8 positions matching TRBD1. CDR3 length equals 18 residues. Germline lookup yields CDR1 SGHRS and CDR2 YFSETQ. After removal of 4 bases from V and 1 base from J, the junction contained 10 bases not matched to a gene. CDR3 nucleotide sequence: TGCGCCAGCAGCCAAGGGACAGGCTCGGTTTCTGGGGCCAACGTCCTGACTTTC. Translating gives CASSQGTGSVSGANVLTF.

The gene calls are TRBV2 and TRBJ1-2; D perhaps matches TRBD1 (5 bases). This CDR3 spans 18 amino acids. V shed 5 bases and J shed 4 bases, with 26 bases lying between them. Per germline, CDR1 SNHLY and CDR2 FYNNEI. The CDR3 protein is CASSSKGRLAFLSYGYTF. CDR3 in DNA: TGTGCCAGCAGTTCGAAGGGACGGTTAGCTTTCCTGAGCTATGGCTACACCTTC.

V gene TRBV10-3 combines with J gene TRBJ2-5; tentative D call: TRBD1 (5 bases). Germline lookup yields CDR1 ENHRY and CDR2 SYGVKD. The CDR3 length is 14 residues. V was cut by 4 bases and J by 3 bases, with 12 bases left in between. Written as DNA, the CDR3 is TGTGCCATCAGTGCAAGGGGCTTCGAAGAGACCCAGTACTTC. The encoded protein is CAISARGFEETQYF.

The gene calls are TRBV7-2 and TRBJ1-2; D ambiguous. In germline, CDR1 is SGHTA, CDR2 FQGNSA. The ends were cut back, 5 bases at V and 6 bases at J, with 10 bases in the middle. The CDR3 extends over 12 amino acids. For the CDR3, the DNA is TGTGCCAGCAGCCCGGGAGGTCATGGCTACACCTTC. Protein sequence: CASSPGGHGYTF.

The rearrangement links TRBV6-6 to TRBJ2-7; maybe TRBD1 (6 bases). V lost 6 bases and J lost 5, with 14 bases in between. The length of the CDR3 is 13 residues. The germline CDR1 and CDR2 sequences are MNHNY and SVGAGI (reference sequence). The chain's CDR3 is CASSSIRGHEQYF. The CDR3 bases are TGTGCCAGCAGCTCGATCAGGGGCCACGAGCAGTACTTC.

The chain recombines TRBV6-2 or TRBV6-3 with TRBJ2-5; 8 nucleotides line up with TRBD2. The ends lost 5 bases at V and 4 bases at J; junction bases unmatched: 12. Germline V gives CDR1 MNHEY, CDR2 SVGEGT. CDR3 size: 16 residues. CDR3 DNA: TGTGCCAGCAGTAGAGGACTAGCTCCCTTCCGAGAGACCCAGTACTTC. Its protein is CASSRGLAPFRETQYF.

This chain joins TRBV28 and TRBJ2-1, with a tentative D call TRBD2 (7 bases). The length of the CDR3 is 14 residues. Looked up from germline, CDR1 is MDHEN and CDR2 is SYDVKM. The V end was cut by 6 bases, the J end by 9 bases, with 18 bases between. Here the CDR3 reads CASSITGGGGEQFF. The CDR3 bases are TGTGCCAGCAGCATAACAGGAGGGGGGGGTGAGCAGTTCTTC.

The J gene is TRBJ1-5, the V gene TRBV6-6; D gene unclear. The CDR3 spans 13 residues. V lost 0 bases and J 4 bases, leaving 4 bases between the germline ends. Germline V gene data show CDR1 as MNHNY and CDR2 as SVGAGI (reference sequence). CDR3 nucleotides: TGTGCCAGCAGTTACTCGGTAAATCAGCCCCAGCATTTT. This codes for CASSYSVNQPQHF.

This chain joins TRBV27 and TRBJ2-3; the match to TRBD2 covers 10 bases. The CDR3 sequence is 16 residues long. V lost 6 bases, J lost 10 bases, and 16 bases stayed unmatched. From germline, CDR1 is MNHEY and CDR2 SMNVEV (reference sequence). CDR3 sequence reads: CASRNPPGLAGAAQYF. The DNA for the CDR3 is TGTGCCAGCAGAAATCCGCCGGGCCTAGCGGGAGCAGCGCAGTATTTT.

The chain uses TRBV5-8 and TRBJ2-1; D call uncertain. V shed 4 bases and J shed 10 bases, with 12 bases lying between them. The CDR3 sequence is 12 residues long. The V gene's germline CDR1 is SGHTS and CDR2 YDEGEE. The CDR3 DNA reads TGTGCCAGCAGCCCCCAGCTGGGGGAGCAGTTCTTC. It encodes CASSPQLGEQFF. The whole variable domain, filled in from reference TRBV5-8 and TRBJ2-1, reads EAGVTQSPTHLIKTRGQQATLRCSPISGHTSVYWYQQALGLGLQFLLWYDEGEERNRGNFPPRFSGRQFPNYSSELNVNALELEDSALYLCASSPQLGEQFFGPGTRLTVL.

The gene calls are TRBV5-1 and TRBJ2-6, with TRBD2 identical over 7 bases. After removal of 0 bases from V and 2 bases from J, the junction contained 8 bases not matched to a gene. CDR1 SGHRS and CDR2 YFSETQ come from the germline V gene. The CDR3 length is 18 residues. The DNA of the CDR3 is TGCGCCAGCAGCTTGGAGAACTTTAGCGGGCCTGGGGCCAACGTCCTGACTTTC. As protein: CASSLENFSGPGANVLTF.

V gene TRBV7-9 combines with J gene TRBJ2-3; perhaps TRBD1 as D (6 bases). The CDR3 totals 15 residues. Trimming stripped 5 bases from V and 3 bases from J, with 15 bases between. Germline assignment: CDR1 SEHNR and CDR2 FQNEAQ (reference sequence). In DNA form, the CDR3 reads TGTGCCAGCAGCCAAGGGCAGAGGGGGACAGATACGCAGTATTTT. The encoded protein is CASSQGQRGTDTQYF.

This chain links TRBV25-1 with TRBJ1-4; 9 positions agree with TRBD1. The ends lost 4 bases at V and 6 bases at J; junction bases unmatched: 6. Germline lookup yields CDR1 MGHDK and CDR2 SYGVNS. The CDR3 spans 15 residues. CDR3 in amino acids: CASSGGQGNYEKLFF. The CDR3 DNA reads TGTGCCAGCAGTGGAGGACAGGGGAATTATGAAAAACTGTTTTTT.

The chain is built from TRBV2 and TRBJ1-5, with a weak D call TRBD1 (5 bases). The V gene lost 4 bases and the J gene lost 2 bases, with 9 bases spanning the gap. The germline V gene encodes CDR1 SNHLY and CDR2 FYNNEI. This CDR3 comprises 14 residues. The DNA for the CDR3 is TGTGCCAGCAGTGCTCAGGGAGGCAATCAGCCCCAGCATTTT. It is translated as CASSAQGGNQPQHF. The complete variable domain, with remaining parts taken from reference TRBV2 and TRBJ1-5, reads EPEVTQTPSHQVTQMGQEVILRCVPISNHLYFYWYRQILGQKVEFLVSFYNNEISEKSEIFDDQFSVERPDGSNFTLKIRSTKLEDSAMYFCASSAQGGNQPQHFGDGTRLSIL.